This T cell receptor beta chain was profiled in a study of spatial heterogeneity in lung cancer. Study as a whole: The donor group consisted of 55 to 85 patients who had untreated, early-stage non-small cell lung cancer. PBMC samples from follow-up, when available, were sequenced at a median of approximately two years post-resection. Compared with alpha-chain sequences, beta-chain sequences were consistently detected in greater numbers.

The CDR3 is made up of 13 amino acids. Germline lookup yields CDR1 DFQATT and CDR2 SNEGSKA (reference sequence). V was cut by 0 bases and J by 3 bases, with 6 bases left in between. Sample time point: blood at routine non-recurrence follow-up after resection. Material for sequencing was whole RNA from tumor, nontumor lung or frozen PBMC, left unsorted. This clonotype was counted a few times. TCRdb independently ran MiXCR on the 5' RACE reads; one entry per CDR3 protein. The data show fewer than 55,000 distinct CDR3 sequences, roughly 7.4% seen once. The rearrangement uses TRBV20-1 and TRBJ1-5; D is undetermined. The sequencing used PBMCs, collected at follow-up. The clonotype originates from a female donor with early-stage non-small cell lung cancer. The CDR3 DNA follows: TGCAGTGCTAGAGATCTACCCAATCAGCCCCAGCATTTT. It yields the protein CSARDLPNQPQHF.